The TCR beta chain under discussion was sequenced for a study of shared clonotypes between healthy human individuals. Assay: immunoSEQ multiplex PCR; the TCRdb copy retains only in-frame clones and omits some. Of 2,500,000 or so clones in the sample, over 85% were seen once. There are a few counts of this clone. The sample contains more than one DNA sequence encoding this CDR3. Looked up from germline, CDR1 is WNHNN and CDR2 is SYGVQD (reference sequence). The CDR3 is 13 residues long. V gave up 0 bases and J gave up 1 base, with 3 bases separating them. The V call is TRBV10-1, the J call TRBJ1-1; no definite D call. The TCR comes from a man between 18 and 35 years old in good health. Sequenced input: naive CD4+ T cells sorted from blood. Subset indicated: CD45RA+ positively selected. CDR3 in amino acids: CASSESRNTEAFF. The CDR3, as DNA: TGCGCCAGCAGTGAGTCGAGGAACACTGAAGCTTTCTTT.